This TCR beta chain was sequenced during a study of STAT3 mutations in large granular lymphocyte leukemia. The study, taken as a whole, reports: Every T-cell large granular lymphocyte leukemia patient had at least one immunodominant TCR beta clonotype.

In the case of this clone: Its antigen is unknown.

Assay used: immunoSEQ multiplex PCR; TCRdb lists only in-frame clones, some missing. In the table there are 40,000 to 50,000 clones, roughly 77% of which are singletons. Trimming stripped 5 bases from V and 4 bases from J, with 11 bases between. Germline V CDR1 and CDR2: SGHAT, FQNNGV. This CDR3 is built from 13 residues. The TCR was taken from a human donor with T large granular lymphocyte leukemia. Some clones in this sample may be carry-over from other donors' samples. J is TRBJ1-1 and V is TRBV11-2; perhaps TRBD1 as D (6 bases). Sequenced: PBMCs. This CDR3 is CASSPDRSTEAFF. The CDR3 region has the DNA TGTGCCAGCAGCCCCGACAGGAGCACTGAAGCTTTCTTT.